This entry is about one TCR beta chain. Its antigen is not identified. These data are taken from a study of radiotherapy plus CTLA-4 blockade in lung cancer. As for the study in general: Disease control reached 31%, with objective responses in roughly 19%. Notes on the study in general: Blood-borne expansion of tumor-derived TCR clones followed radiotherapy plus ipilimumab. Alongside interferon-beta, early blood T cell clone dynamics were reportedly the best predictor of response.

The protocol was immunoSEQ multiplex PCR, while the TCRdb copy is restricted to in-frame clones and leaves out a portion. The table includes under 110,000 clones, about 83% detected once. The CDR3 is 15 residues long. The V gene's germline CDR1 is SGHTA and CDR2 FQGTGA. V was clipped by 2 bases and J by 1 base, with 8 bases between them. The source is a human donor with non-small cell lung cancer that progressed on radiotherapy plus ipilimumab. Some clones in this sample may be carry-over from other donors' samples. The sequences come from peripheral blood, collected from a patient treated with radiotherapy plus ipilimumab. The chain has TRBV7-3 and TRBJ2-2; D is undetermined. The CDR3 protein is CASSLFYGNTGELFF. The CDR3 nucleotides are TGTGCCAGCAGCTTATTCTACGGGAACACCGGGGAGCTGTTTTTT. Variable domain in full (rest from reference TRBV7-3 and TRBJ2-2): GAGVSQTPSNKVTEKGKYVELRCDPISGHTALYWYRQSLGQGPEFLIYFQGTGAADDSGLPNDRFFAVRPEGSVSTLKIQRTERGDSAVYLCASSLFYGNTGELFFGEGSRLTVL.